This record looks at one T cell receptor (beta chain) sequence and its context. Its antigen is unidentified. The V and J ends lost 3 bases and 4 bases, in that order; junction bases with no gene match: 4. The CDR3 totals 16 residues. The germline gives CDR1 DFQATT, CDR2 SNEGSKA (reference sequence). These data come from a study of CD8 T cells in ankylosing spondylitis. One entry per CDR3 protein, called by TCRdb with MiXCR from the 5' RACE reads. The table shows 450,000 to 550,000 distinct CDR3 sequences, with approximately 5.3% occurring only once. General study results and limits: As reported, disease-linked clones showed significant enrichment in matched ankylosing spondylitis synovial fluid. Seemingly characteristic of ankylosing spondylitis blood was a TCR beta motif consisting of about 8 highly homologous variants. Researchers report that disease-linked clones proved CD8+ and relatively rare in peripheral blood.

The rearrangement uses TRBV20-1 and TRBJ2-1; 15 bases line up with TRBD2. The sequenced sample was blood, either unsorted or a sorted T cell fraction (not recorded which). The TCR originated in a male donor with ankylosing spondylitis. The CDR3: CSARGTSGGLYNEQFF. The CDR3 bases are TGCAGTGCTAGGGGGACTAGCGGGGGGCTTTACAATGAGCAGTTCTTC.